A selection of T cell receptor beta chains follows, all from one sample in a study of vaccination and CD4 T cells after COVID-19. Each CDR3 protein is one row after TCRdb ran MiXCR on the PCR reads. Of 4,000 or so distinct CDR3 sequences listed, 20% to 25% are singletons. Their specific antigens are unknown. The sample was CD4+ T cells from blood, cultured in vitro. These receptors were taken from a human donor who had recovered from COVID-19. CDR3s include the opening cysteine and the closing phenylalanine or tryptophan. A D gene is named only where the DNA matches it firmly. Clone size is shown for a subset of rows, as once, few, many or a class of expanded clone.

v_call	j_call	clone_size	d_call	cdr3_aa	cdr3_nt
TRBV2	TRBJ1-2	.	TRBD1	CASSSQQGRGGYTF	TGTGCCAGCAGTTCCCAACAGGGGAGGGGTGGCTACACCTTC
TRBV5-8	TRBJ2-2	.	.	CASSRRERSLNTGELFF	TGTGCCAGCAGCAGAAGAGAGCGGTCTCTTAACACCGGGGAGCTGTTTTTT
TRBV19	TRBJ1-3	.	.	CASSAGSGNTIYF	TGTGCCAGTAGTGCCGGCTCTGGAAACACCATATATTTT
TRBV20-1	TRBJ1-5	medium-sized	TRBD1	CSARDSGRGVQPQHF	TGCAGTGCTAGAGATTCAGGCAGGGGGGTTCAGCCCCAGCATTTT
TRBV29-1	TRBJ1-6	few	.	CSVGGSNNSPLHF	TGCAGCGTTGGAGGCAGTAATAATTCACCCCTCCACTTT
TRBV6-5	TRBJ2-2	medium-sized	TRBD1	CASSYFPDRGDTGELFF	TGTGCCAGCAGTTACTTTCCGGACAGGGGAGACACCGGGGAGCTGTTTTTT
TRBV20-1	TRBJ2-3	large	TRBD2	CSARTPAGGQDTQYF	TGCAGTGCTAGAACCCCAGCGGGGGGGCAGGATACGCAGTATTTT
TRBV19	TRBJ2-1	few	TRBD2	CASSTLAGGLIEQFF	TGTGCCAGTAGTACTTTAGCGGGGGGGCTTATTGAGCAGTTCTTC
TRBV19	TRBJ1-1	few	TRBD1	CASRGTGHRTEAFF	TGTGCCAGTAGGGGGACAGGCCACAGGACTGAAGCTTTCTTT
TRBV27	TRBJ1-2	.	.	CASSYWTGTSFNGYTF	TGTGCCAGCAGTTATTGGACGGGGACTTCTTTTAATGGCTACACCTTC
TRBV24-1	TRBJ2-2	.	TRBD1	CATSDSGQGVTGELFF	TGTGCCACCAGTGATTCGGGACAGGGGGTCACCGGGGAGCTGTTTTTT
TRBV30	TRBJ1-1	.	TRBD1	CACADRGTEAFF	TGTGCCTGCGCCGACAGGGGGACTGAAGCTTTCTTT
TRBV30	TRBJ2-1	.	.	CAWRGYNEQFF	TGTGCCTGGAGGGGATACAATGAGCAGTTCTTC
TRBV9	TRBJ1-2	.	TRBD1	CASSVAGTVNYGYTF	TGTGCCAGCAGCGTAGCGGGGACAGTCAACTATGGCTACACCTTC
TRBV6-1	TRBJ1-3	few	.	CASSDATASGNTIYF	TGTGCCAGCAGTGACGCTACCGCCTCTGGAAACACCATATATTTT
TRBV6-1	TRBJ1-6	medium-sized	TRBD1	CASSTTGASPLHF	TGTGCCAGCAGTACGACAGGGGCTTCACCCCTCCACTTT
TRBV20-1	TRBJ2-5	medium-sized	.	CSASPGRLEETQYF	TGCAGTGCTTCCCCGGGACGGTTAGAAGAGACCCAGTACTTC
TRBV7-2	TRBJ2-6	few	.	CASSSRGTGANVLTF	TGTGCCAGCAGCAGTAGGGGGACGGGGGCCAACGTCCTGACTTTC
TRBV11-1	TRBJ2-1	once	.	CASSLVLVGYNEQFF	TGTGCCAGCAGCTTAGTACTAGTGGGTTACAATGAGCAGTTCTTC
TRBV5-1	TRBJ2-3	.	.	CASSLRQKGDTQYF	TGCGCCAGCAGCCTTCGGCAGAAAGGGGATACGCAGTATTTT
TRBV3-1	TRBJ2-2	.	TRBD1	CASSYTHPGTGVPGELFF	TGTGCCAGCAGTTACACTCACCCCGGGACAGGGGTCCCCGGGGAGCTGTTTTTT
TRBV20-1	TRBJ2-1	few	TRBD2	CSANNPSGGFDEQFF	TGCAGTGCCAACAACCCTAGCGGGGGGTTCGATGAGCAGTTCTTC
TRBV7-7	TRBJ2-1	once	TRBD1	CAGSLDRGTYNEQFF	TGTGCTGGCAGCTTAGACAGGGGGACCTACAATGAGCAGTTCTTC
TRBV7-8	TRBJ2-7	large	.	CASSLAEGLSYEQYF	TGTGCCAGCAGCTTAGCGGAGGGCTTATCCTACGAGCAGTACTTC
TRBV15	TRBJ2-6	.	.	CATSRGRIGEAGANVLTF	TGTGCCACCAGCAGGGGGCGGATAGGGGAGGCTGGGGCCAACGTCCTGACTTTC
TRBV10-2	TRBJ2-7	few	.	CASTVQGGPYEQYF	TGCGCCAGCACTGTCCAAGGGGGACCCTACGAGCAGTACTTC
TRBV6-2/TRBV6-3	TRBJ1-5	few	.	CASRQIQGRNQPQHF	TGTGCCAGCAGGCAGATACAGGGACGCAATCAGCCCCAGCATTTT
TRBV29-1	TRBJ1-6	.	.	CSVERHGMGHSPLHF	TGCAGCGTCGAACGCCATGGGATGGGTCATTCACCCCTCCACTTT
TRBV30	TRBJ2-1	.	.	CAWSGYRANEQFF	TGTGCCTGGAGTGGATACAGGGCCAATGAGCAGTTCTTC
TRBV6-1	TRBJ1-1	.	.	CASRNPTGNEAFF	TGTGCCAGCAGAAACCCAACAGGTAATGAAGCTTTCTTT
TRBV30	TRBJ1-3	once	.	CAWSVQPWGNTIYF	TGTGCCTGGAGTGTACAACCTTGGGGAAACACCATATATTTT
TRBV5-4	TRBJ2-7	.	.	CASSSSGGGYSSYEQYF	TGTGCCAGCAGCTCCTCCGGGGGCGGGTATAGCTCCTACGAGCAGTACTTC
TRBV5-1	TRBJ2-1	.	.	CASSLEGTPYNEQFF	TGCGCCAGCAGCTTGGAGGGGACACCTTACAATGAGCAGTTCTTC
TRBV27	TRBJ2-7	few	.	CASSPAGAPSYEQYF	TGTGCCAGCAGTCCGGCTGGGGCCCCCTCCTACGAGCAGTACTTC
TRBV7-6	TRBJ2-5	few	.	CASSSHPVAETQYF	TGTGCCAGCAGCTCACACCCAGTCGCGGAGACCCAGTACTTC
TRBV27	TRBJ2-5	large	TRBD2	CASSLNGGAWETQYF	TGTGCCAGCAGTTTAAACGGGGGGGCCTGGGAGACCCAGTACTTC
TRBV12-3/TRBV12-4	TRBJ1-1	medium-sized	.	CASSLLSNTEAFF	TGTGCCAGCAGTTTACTCTCGAACACTGAAGCTTTCTTT
TRBV18	TRBJ1-2	once	.	CASSPKETGSAGTF	TGTGCCAGCTCACCAAAGGAAACGGGCTCTGCGGGCACCTTC
TRBV30	TRBJ1-5	few	.	CACASGGLGQPQHF	TGTGCCTGTGCCTCGGGCGGCCTCGGGCAGCCCCAGCATTTT
TRBV20-1	TRBJ2-7	few	.	CSARVRGYEQYF	TGCAGTGCTAGAGTCCGAGGTTACGAGCAGTACTTC